This T cell receptor beta chain was documented in a study of identical twins. MiXCR was run by TCRdb on the 5' RACE reads, yielding one entry per CDR3 protein. The table records 700,000 or so distinct CDR3 sequences, 21% of them present only once. This clonotype was detected a few times. CDR3 length: 15 residues. V gave up 6 bases and J gave up 7 bases, with 16 bases separating them. These same data were also listed under a study on T cells expressing NK-cell markers.

Sequencing was carried out using PBMCs. The receptor was derived from a woman between 18 and 30 years old in good health. The chain uses TRBV12-3 or TRBV12-4 and TRBJ1-6, with D maybe TRBD1 (6 bases). CDR3 amino acids: CASSHTGTQNSPLHF. The DNA for the CDR3 is TGTGCCAGCAGCCATACCGGGACACAGAATTCACCCCTCCACTTT.